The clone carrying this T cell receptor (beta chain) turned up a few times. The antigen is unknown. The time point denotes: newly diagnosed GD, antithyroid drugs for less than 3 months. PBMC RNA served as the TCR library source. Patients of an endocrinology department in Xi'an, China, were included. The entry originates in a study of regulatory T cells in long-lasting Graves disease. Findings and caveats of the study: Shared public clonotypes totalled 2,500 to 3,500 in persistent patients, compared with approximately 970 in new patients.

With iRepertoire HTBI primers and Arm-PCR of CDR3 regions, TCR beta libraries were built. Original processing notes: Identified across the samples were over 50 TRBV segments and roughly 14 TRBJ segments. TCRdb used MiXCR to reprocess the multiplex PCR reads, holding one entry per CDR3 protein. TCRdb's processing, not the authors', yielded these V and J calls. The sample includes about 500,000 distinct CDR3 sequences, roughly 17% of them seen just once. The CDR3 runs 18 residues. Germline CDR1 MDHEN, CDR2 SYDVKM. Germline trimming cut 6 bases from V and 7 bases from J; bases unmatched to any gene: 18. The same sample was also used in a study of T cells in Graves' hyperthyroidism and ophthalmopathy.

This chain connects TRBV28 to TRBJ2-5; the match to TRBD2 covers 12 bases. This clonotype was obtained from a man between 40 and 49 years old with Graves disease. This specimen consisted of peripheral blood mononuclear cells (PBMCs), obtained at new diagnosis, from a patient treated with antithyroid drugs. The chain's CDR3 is CASSPYSTSGGLTGTQYF. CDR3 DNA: TGTGCCAGCAGCCCCTATTCGACTAGCGGGGGACTCACGGGGACCCAGTACTTC. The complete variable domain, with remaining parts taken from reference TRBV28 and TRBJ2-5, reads DVKVTQSSRYLVKRTGEKVFLECVQDMDHENMFWYRQDPGLGLRLIYFSYDVKMKEKGDIPEGYSVSREKKERFSLILESASTNQTSMYLCASSPYSTSGGLTGTQYFGPGTRLLVL.